This T cell receptor beta chain was retrieved from a study of a mutant IDH1 vaccine in newly diagnosed glioma. Noted time point: baseline, week 1 (first vaccination visit). Described treatment: pre-vaccination baseline after standard-of-care therapy. This CDR3 contains 14 residues. The ends were cut back, 6 bases at V and 6 bases at J, with 15 bases in the middle. The germline CDR1 and CDR2 sequences are SNHLY and FYNNEI. Only in-frame clones appear in the TCRdb table, and some are missing; sequencing was by immunoSEQ multiplex PCR. The sample records nearly 70,000 clones, approximately 79% being singletons.

The clonotype originates from a man in his forties or fifties with glioma. The chain recombines TRBV2 with TRBJ1-5; a weak D match, TRBD1 (6 bases). Sample: PBMCs, taken from a glioma patient treated with radiotherapy, temozolomide or both. In DNA, the CDR3 is TGTGCCAGCAGCCCAGACAGGATTACTCAGCCCCAGCATTTT. It codes for CASSPDRITQPQHF.